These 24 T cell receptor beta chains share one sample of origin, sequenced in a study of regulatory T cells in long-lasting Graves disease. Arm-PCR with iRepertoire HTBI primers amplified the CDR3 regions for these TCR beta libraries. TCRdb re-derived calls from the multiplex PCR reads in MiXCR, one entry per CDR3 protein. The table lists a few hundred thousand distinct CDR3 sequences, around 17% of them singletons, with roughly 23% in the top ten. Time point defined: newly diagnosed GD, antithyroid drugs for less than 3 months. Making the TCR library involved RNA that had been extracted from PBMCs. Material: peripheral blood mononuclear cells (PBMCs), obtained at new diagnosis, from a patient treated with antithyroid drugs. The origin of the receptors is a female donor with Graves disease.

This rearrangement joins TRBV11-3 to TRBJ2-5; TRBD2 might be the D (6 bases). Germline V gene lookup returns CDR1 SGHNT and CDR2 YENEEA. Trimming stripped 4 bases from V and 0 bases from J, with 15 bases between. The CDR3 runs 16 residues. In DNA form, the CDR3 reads TGTGCCAGCAGCTACCCCCTTGGGAGGTACCAAGAGACCCAGTACTTC. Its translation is CASSYPLGRYQETQYF. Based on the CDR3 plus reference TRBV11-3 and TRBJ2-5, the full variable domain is EAGVVQSPRYKIIEKKQPVAFWCNPISGHNTLYWYLQNLGQGPELLIRYENEEAVDDSQLPKDRFSAERLKGVDSTLKIQPAELGDSAVYLCASSYPLGRYQETQYFGPGTRLLVL.

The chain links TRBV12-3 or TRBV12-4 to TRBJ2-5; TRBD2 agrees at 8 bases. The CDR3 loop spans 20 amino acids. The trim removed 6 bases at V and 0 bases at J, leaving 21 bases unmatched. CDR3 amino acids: CASSSPPLADERGYQETQYF. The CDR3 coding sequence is TGTGCCAGCAGCTCCCCACCACTAGCGGATGAAAGGGGGTACCAAGAGACCCAGTACTTC.

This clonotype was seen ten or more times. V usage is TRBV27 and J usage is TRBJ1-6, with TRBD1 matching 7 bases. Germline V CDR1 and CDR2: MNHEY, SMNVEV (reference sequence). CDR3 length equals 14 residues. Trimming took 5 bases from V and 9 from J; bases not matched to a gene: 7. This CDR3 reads CASSPTGPSSPLHF. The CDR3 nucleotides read TGTGCCAGCAGTCCGACAGGGCCTAGTTCACCCCTCCACTTT.

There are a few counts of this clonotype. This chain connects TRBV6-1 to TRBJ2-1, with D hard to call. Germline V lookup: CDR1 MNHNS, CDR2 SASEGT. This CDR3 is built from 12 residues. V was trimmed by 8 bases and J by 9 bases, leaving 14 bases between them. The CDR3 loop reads CASEKARREQFF. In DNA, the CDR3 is TGTGCCAGCGAAAAAGCCCGGCGTGAGCAGTTCTTC.

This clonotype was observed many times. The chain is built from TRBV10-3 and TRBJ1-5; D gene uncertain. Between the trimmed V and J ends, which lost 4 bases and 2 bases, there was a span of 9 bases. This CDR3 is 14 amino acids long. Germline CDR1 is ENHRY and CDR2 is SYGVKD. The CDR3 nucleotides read TGTGCCATCAGTGTTTGGGCGGGCAATCAGCCCCAGCATTTT. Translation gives CAISVWAGNQPQHF.

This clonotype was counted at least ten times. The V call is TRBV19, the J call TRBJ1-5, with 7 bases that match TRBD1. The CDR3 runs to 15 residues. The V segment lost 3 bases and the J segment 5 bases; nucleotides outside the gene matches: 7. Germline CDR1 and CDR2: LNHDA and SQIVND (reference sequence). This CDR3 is CASSILDRAYQPQHF. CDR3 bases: TGTGCCAGTAGTATCTTAGACAGGGCCTATCAGCCCCAGCATTTT.

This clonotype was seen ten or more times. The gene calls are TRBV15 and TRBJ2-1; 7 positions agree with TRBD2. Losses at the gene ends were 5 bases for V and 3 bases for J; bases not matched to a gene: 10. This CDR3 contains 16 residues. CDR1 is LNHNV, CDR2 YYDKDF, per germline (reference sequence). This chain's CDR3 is CATSGTATSSYNEQFF. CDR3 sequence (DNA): TGTGCCACCAGCGGTACGGCGACTAGCAGCTACAATGAGCAGTTCTTC.

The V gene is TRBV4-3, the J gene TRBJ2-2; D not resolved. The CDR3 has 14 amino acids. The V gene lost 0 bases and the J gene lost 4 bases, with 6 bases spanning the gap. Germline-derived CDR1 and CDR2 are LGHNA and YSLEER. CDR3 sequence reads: CASSQEGSTGELFF. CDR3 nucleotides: TGCGCCAGCAGCCAAGAAGGCAGCACCGGGGAGCTGTTTTTT.

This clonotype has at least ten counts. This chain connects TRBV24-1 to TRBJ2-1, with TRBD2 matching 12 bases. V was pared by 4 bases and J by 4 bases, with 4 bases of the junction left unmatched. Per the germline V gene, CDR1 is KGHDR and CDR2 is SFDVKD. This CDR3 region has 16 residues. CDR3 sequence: CATSDPLAGGYNEQFF. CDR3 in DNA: TGTGCCACCAGTGACCCTCTAGCGGGAGGGTACAATGAGCAGTTCTTC.

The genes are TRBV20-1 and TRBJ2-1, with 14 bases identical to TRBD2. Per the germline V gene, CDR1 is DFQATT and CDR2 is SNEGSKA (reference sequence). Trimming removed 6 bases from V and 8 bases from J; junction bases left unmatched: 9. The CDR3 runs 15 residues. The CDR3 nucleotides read TGCAGTGCGACAGGTCCGGGACTAGCGGGAGATGAGCAGTTCTTC. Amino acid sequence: CSATGPGLAGDEQFF.

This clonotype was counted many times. CDR3 sequence: CASSLTSTRNEQFF. The DNA for the CDR3 is TGCGCCAGCAGCTTGACTAGTACGCGAAATGAGCAGTTCTTC. The J gene is TRBJ2-1, the V gene TRBV5-1, with a tentative D call TRBD2 (5 bases). V was clipped by 1 base and J by 7 bases, with 12 bases between them. From germline, CDR1 is SGHRS and CDR2 YFSETQ. This CDR3 spans 14 amino acids. Using reference TRBV5-1 and TRBJ2-1 for the parts outside the CDR3, the full variable domain is KAGVTQTPRYLIKTRGQQVTLSCSPISGHRSVSWYQQTPGQGLQFLFEYFSETQRNKGNFPGRFSGRQFSNSRSEMNVSTLELGDSALYLCASSLTSTRNEQFFGPGTRLTVL.

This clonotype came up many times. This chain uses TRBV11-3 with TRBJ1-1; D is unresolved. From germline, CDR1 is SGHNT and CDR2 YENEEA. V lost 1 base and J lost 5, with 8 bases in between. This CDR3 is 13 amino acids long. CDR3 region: CASSLGVRTEAFF. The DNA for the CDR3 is TGTGCCAGCAGCTTAGGGGTGCGGACTGAAGCTTTCTTT.

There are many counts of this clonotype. The CDR3 region is CSVEDTGTWGYTF. CDR3 nucleotides: TGCAGCGTTGAAGATACCGGGACATGGGGCTACACCTTC. The chain recombines TRBV29-1 with TRBJ1-2; tentatively, D is TRBD1 (6 bases). The CDR3 loop spans 13 amino acids. Trimming stripped 0 bases from V and 8 bases from J, with 13 bases between. CDR1 is SQVTM and CDR2 is ANQGSEA in the germline V gene.

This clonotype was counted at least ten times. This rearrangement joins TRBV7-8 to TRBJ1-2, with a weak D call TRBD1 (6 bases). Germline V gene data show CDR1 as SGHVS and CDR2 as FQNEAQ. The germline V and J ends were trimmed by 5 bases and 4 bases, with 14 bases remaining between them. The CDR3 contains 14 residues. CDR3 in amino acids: CASSPQVRGYGYTF. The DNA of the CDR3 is TGTGCCAGCAGCCCTCAGGTCAGGGGCTATGGCTACACCTTC.

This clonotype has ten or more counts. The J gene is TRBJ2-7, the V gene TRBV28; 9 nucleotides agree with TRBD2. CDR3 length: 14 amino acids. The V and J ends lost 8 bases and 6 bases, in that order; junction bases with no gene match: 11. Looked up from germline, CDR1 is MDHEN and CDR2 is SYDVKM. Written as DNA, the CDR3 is TGTGCCAGCGGGATAGCGGGAGTTCTGGGCGAGCAGTACTTC. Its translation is CASGIAGVLGEQYF.

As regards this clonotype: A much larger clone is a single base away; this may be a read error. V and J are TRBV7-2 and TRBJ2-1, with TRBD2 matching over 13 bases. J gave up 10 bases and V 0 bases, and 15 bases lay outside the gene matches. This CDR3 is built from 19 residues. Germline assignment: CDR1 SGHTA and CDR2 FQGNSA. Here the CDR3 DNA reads TGTGCCAGCAGCTTAGCGGGGGGAACCGGACTAGCGGGAGCCTACGAGCAGTTCTTC. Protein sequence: CASSLAGGTGLAGAYEQFF.

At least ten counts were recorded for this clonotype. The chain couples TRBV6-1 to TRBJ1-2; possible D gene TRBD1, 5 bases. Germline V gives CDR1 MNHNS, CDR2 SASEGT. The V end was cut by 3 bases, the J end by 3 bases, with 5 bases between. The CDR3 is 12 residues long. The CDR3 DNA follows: TGTGCCAGCAGTGAGACAGACTATGGCTACACCTTC. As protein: CASSETDYGYTF.

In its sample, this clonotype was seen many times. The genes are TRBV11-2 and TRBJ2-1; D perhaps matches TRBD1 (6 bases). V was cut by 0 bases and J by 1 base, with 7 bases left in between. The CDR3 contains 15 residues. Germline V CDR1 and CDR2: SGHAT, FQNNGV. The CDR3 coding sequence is TGTGCCAGCAGCTTAGATCAGGGGTCCTACAATGAGCAGTTCTTC. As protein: CASSLDQGSYNEQFF.

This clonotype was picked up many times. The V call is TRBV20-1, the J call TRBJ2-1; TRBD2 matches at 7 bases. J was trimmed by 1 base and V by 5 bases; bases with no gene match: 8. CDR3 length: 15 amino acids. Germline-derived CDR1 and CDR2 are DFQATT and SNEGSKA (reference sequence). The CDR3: CSAVHGRSSYNEQFF. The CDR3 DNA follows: TGCAGTGCTGTTCACGGGAGGAGTTCCTACAATGAGCAGTTCTTC.

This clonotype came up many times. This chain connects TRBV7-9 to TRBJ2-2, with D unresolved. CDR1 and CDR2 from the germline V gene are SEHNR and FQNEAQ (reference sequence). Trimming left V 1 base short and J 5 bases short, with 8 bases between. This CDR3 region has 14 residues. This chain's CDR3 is CASSLGRPTGELFF. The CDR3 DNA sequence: TGTGCCAGCAGCTTAGGGCGCCCTACCGGGGAGCTGTTTTTT.

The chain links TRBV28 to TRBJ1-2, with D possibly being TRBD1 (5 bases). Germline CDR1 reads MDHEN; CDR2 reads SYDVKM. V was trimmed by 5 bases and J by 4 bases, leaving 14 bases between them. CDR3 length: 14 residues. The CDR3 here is CASSAQGWSYGYTF. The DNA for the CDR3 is TGTGCCAGCAGTGCTCAGGGTTGGTCCTATGGCTACACCTTC.

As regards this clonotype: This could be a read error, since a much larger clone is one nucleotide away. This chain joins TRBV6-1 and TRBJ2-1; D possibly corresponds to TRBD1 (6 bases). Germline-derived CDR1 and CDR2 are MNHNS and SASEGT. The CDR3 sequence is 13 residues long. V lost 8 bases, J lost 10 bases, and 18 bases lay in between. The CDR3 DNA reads TGTGCCAGCCGGGACATTAGCTCCTACGAGCAGTTCTTC. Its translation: CASRDISSYEQFF.

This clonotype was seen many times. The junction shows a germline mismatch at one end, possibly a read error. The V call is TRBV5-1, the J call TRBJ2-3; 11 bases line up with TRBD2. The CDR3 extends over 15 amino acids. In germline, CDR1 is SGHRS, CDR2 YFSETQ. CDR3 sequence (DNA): TGTGCCAGCAGCCTAGCGGGAGGTTCGACAGATACGCAGTATTTT. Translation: CASSLAGGSTDTQYF.

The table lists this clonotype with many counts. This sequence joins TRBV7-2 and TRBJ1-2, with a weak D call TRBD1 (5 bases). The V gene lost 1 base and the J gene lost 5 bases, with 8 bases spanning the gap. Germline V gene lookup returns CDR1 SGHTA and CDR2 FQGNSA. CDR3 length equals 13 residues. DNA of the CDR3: TGTGCCAGCAGCTTAGACAGGAAATATGGCTACACCTTC. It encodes CASSLDRKYGYTF.